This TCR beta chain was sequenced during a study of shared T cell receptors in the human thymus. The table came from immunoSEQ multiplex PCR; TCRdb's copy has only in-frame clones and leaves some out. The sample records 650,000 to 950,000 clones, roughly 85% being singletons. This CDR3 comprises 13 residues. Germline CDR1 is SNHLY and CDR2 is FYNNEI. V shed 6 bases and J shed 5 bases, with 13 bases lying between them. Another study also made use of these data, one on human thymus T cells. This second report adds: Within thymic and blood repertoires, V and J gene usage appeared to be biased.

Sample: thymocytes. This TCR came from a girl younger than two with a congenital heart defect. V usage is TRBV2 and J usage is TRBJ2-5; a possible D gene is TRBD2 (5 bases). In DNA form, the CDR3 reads TGTGCCAGCAGGGAGAAGAGGGCCGAGACCCAGTACTTC. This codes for CASREKRAETQYF.